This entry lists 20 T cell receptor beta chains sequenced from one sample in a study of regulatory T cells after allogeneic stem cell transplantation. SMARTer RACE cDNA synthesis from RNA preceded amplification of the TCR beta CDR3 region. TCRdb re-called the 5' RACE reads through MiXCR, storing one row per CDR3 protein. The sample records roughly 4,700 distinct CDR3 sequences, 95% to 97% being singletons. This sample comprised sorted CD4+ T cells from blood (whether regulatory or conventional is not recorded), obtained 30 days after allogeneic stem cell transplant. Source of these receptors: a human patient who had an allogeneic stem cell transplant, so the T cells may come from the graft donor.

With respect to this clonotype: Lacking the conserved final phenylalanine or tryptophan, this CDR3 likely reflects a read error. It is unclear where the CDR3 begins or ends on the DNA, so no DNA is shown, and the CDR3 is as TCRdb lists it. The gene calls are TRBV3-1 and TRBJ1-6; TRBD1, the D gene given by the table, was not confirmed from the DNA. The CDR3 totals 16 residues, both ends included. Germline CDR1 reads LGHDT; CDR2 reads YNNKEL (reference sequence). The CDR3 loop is CASSQFGQVRGSPLYV.

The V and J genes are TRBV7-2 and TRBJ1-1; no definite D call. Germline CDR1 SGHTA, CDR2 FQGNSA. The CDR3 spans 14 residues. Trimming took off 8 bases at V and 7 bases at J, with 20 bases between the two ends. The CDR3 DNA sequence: TGTGCCAGCCGCTCACCCAACAAGACCGGTGAAGCTTTCTTT. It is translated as CASRSPNKTGEAFF.

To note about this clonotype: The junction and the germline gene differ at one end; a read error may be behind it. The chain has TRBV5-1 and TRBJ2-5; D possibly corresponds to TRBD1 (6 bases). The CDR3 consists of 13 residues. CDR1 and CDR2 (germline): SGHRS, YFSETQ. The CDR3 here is CASSWTVGETQYF. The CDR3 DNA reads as TGTGCCAGCAGCTGGACAGTTGGAGAGACCCAGTACTTC. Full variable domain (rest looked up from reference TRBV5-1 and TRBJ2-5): KAGVTQTPRYLIKTRGQQVTLSCSPISGHRSVSWYQQTPGQGLQFLFEYFSETQRNKGNFPGRFSGRQFSNSRSEMNVSTLELGDSALYLCASSWTVGETQYFGPGTRLLVL.

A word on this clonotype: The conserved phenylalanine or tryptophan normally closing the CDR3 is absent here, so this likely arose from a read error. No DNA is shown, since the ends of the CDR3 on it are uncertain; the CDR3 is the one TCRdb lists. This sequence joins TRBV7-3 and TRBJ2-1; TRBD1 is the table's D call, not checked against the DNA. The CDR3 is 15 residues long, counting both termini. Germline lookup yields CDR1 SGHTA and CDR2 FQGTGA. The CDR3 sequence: CARKLTGQYYNDKVC.

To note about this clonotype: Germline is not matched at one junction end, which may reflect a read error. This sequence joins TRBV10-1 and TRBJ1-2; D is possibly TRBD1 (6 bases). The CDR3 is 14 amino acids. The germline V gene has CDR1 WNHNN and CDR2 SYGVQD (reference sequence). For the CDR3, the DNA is TGCGCCAGCAGTGACGTTTCAGGGGCCTATGGCTACTCCTTC. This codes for CASSDVSGAYGYSF.

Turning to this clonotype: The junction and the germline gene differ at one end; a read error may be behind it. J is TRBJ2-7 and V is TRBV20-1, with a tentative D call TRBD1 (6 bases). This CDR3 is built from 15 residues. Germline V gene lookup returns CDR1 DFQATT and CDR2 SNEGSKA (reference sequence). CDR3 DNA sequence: TGCAGTGCTGGGGCAGGGGCAGGTTGGTCCTGCGAGCAGTACTTC. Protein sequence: CSAGAGAGWSCEQYF.

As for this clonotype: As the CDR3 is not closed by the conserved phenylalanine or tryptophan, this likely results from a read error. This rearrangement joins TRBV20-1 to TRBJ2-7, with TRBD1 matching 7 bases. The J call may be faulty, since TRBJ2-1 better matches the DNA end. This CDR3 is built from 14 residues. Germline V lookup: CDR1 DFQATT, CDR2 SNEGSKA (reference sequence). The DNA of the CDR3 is TGCAGTACTGAAGGCACGGGACAGTTCTACGAGCAGTTCTGC. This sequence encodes CSTEGTGQFYEQFC.

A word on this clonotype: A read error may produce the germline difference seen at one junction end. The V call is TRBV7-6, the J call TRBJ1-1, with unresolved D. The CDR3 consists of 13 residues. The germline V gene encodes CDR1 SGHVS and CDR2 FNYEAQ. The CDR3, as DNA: TGTGCCAGGGAGTTGGGTTCTAAAACTGAAACTTACTTT. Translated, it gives CARELGSKTETYF. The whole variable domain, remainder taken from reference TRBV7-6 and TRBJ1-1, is GAGVSQSPRYKVTKRGQDVALRCDPISGHVSLYWYRQALGQGPEFLTYFNYEAQQDKSGLPNDRFSAERPEGSISTLTIQRTEQRDSAMYRCARELGSKTETYFGQGTRLTVV.

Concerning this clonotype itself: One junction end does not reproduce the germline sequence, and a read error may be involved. The CDR3 region is CSGGGYAQYF. CDR3 nucleotide sequence: TGCAGCGGTGGCGGCTATGCCCAGTACTTC. The rearrangement links TRBV11-1 to TRBJ2-1; D is perhaps TRBD2 (5 bases). The J call may be mistaken, given a closer DNA end match to TRBJ2-5. Per the germline V gene, CDR1 is SGHAT and CDR2 is FQDESV (reference sequence). The CDR3 is made up of 10 amino acids.

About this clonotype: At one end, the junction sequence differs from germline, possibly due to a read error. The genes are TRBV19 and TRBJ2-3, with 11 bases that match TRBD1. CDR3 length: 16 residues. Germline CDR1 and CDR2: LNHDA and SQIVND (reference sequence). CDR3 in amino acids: CASSRGTGGSTDTQYF. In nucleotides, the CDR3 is TGTGCCAGCAGCCGCGGGACAGGGGGTTCTACAGATACGCAGTACTTT.

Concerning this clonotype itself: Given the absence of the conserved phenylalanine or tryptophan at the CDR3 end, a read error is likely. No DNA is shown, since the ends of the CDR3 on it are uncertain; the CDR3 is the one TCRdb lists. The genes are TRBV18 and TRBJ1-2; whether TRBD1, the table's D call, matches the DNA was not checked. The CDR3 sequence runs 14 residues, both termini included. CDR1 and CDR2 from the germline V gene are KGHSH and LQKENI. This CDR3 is CASYYSGRGTGYTL.

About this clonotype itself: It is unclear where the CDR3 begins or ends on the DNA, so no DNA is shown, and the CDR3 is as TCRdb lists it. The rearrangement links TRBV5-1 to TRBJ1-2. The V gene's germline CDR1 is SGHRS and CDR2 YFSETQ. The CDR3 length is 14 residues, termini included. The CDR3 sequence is CASSRVAKGNDYYF.

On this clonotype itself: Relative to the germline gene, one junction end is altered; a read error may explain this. CDR3 in DNA: TGCGCCAGCGTTCCGCGGGGCGGCCATGAGACCCAGTACTTC. This codes for CASVPRGGHETQYF. This chain joins TRBV6-5 and TRBJ2-5; D is perhaps TRBD2 (6 bases). This CDR3 comprises 14 residues. The germline CDR1 and CDR2 sequences are MNHEY and SVGAGI.

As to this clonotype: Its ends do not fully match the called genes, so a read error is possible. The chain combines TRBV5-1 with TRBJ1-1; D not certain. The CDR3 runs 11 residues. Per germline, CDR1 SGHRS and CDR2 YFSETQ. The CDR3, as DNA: TGCGCCAGCAGCCAAGAATCTGAAGAGTACTTT. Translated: CASSQESEEYF.

DNA of the CDR3: TGCGCCAGCAGAGTGGGCACTAGCGGGAGTTGCCACAACTATGGTGAGTTCTTC. It encodes CASRVGTSGSCHNYGEFF. The chain has TRBV5-1 and TRBJ2-1, with 11 bases matching TRBD2. CDR3 length: 18 residues. CDR1 and CDR2 from the germline V gene are SGHRS and YFSETQ. Germline trimming cut 5 bases from V and 14 bases from J; bases unmatched to any gene: 24.

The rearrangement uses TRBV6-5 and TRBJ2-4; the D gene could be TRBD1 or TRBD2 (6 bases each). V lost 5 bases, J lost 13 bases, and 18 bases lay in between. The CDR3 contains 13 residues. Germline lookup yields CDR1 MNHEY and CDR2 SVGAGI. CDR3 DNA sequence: TGTGCCAGCAGTCCGGGGGCCGCGCACCTCCAGTACTTC. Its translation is CASSPGAAHLQYF.

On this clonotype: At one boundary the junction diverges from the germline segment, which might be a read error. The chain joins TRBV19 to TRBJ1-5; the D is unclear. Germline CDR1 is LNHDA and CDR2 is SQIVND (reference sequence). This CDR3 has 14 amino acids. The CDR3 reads CASRPARANQAQHF. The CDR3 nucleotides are TGTGCCAGTAGGCCAGCGAGAGCCAATCAGGCCCAGCATTTT.

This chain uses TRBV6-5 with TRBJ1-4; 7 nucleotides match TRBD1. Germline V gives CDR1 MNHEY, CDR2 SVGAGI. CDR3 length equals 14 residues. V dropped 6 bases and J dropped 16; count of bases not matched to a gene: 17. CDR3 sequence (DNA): TGTGCCAGCAGAAGACAGGGAACTAATGAAAAGCAGTTTTTT. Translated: CASRRQGTNEKQFF.

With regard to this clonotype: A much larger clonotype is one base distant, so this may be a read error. CDR3 residues: CASSLKSGTSRYGFTF. CDR3 nucleotides: TGCGCCAGCAGCTTGAAGTCAGGAACCTCTCGGTATGGCTTCACCTTC. This chain links TRBV5-1 with TRBJ1-2; no clear D. The CDR3 runs to 16 residues. The V gene's germline CDR1 is SGHRS and CDR2 YFSETQ.

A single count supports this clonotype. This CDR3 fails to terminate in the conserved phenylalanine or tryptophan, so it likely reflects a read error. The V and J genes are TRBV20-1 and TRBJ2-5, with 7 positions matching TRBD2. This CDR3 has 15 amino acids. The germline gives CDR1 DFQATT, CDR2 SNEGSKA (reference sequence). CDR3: CSATTSSGDQETQYC. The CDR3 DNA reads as TGCAGTGCCACAACGTCTAGCGGCGACCAAGAGACGCAGTACTGC.